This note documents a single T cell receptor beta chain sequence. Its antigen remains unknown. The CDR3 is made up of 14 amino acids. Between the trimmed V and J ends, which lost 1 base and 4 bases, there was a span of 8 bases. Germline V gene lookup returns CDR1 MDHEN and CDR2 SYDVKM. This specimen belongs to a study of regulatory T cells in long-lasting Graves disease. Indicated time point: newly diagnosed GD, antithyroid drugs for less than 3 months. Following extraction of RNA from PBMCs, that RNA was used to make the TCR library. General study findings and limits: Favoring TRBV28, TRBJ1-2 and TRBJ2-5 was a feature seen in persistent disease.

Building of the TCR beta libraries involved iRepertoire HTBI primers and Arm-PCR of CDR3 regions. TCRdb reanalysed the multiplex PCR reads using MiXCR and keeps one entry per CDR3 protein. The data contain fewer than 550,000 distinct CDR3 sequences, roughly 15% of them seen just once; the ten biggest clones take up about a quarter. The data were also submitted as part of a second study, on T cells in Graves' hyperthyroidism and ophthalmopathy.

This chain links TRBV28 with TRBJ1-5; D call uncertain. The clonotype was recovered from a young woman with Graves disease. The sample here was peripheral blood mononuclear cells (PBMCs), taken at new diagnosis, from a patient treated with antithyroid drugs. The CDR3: CASSLFRLNQPQHF. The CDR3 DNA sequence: TGTGCCAGCAGTTTATTCAGGTTAAATCAGCCCCAGCATTTT.